The 10 T cell receptor beta chains reported below all come from one sample, sequenced in a study of T cell responses to AZD1222 COVID-19 vaccine. Produced via immunoSEQ multiplex PCR; TCRdb's table is partial and in-frame only. The sample includes about 150,000 clones, about 89% of them seen just once. Specimen: peripheral blood, collected 28 days after the second AZD1222 dose. The receptor set was obtained from an adult who received the AZD1222 COVID-19 vaccine.

This clone came up a few times. The J gene is TRBJ1-6, the V gene TRBV7-2, with D unclear. Per the germline V gene, CDR1 is SGHTA and CDR2 is FQGNSA. This CDR3 region has 15 residues. V was clipped by 1 base and J by 8 bases, with 12 bases between them. DNA of the CDR3: TGTGCCAGCAGCTTAGGTTGGAAGGTTCATTCACCCCTCCACTTT. This gives the protein CASSLGWKVHSPLHF.

V usage is TRBV19 and J usage is TRBJ2-7; 7 bases match TRBD1. J lost 4 bases, V lost 5 bases, and 5 bases had no gene match. CDR3 length: 13 amino acids. Germline CDR1 reads LNHDA; CDR2 reads SQIVND (reference sequence). The CDR3 sequence is CASSLQGRYEQYF. In DNA form, the CDR3 reads TGTGCCAGTAGTTTACAGGGGCGGTACGAGCAGTACTTC.

V usage is TRBV18 and J usage is TRBJ2-7; maybe TRBD1 (6 bases). The CDR3 contains 14 residues. The germline V and J ends were trimmed by 6 bases and 1 base, with 13 bases remaining between them. The germline CDR1 and CDR2 sequences are KGHSH and LQKENI. CDR3 coding DNA: TGTGCCAGCTCCCCCGGGACACCTTCCTACGAGCAGTACTTC. As protein: CASSPGTPSYEQYF.

The table lists this clone with a few counts. The rearrangement links TRBV5-6 to TRBJ1-1; 7 bases map to TRBD1. CDR1 SGHDT and CDR2 YYEEEE come from the germline V gene. CDR3 length: 15 residues. With V trimmed by 1 base and J by 0 bases, 3 bases remained unmatched. CDR3 sequence (DNA): TGTGCCAGCAGCTTGCGGACAGGCCTGAACACTGAAGCTTTCTTT. Residues: CASSLRTGLNTEAFF.

The chain has TRBV29-1 and TRBJ1-1; a possible D gene is TRBD1 (6 bases). V was clipped by 6 bases and J by 3 bases, with 17 bases between them. The CDR3 has 14 amino acids. Germline-derived CDR1 and CDR2 are SQVTM and ANQGSEA. CDR3 bases: TGCAGCGTCACCCGGACAGCCCGGGACACTGAAGCTTTCTTT. It specifies CSVTRTARDTEAFF. The whole variable domain, filled in from reference TRBV29-1 and TRBJ1-1, reads SAVISQKPSRDICQRGTSLTIQCQVDSQVTMMFWYRQQPGQSLTLIATANQGSEATYESGFVIDKFPISRPNLTFSTLTVSNMSPEDSSIYLCSVTRTARDTEAFFGQGTRLTVV.

The chain carries TRBV6-1 and TRBJ2-7, with D hard to call. Germline-derived CDR1 and CDR2 are MNHNS and SASEGT. CDR3 size: 14 residues. The V gene lost 0 bases and the J gene lost 3 bases, with 9 bases spanning the gap. The CDR3 sequence is CASSEAGNRYEQYF. CDR3 nucleotide sequence: TGTGCCAGCAGTGAAGCGGGAAATCGCTACGAGCAGTACTTC.

The CDR3 bases are TGTGCCAGCACGATAAGGAGCGGGAGGGCACGGGAGCAGTTCTTC. It translates to CASTIRSGRAREQFF. The chain joins TRBV2 to TRBJ2-1; TRBD2 aligns across 10 bases. The ends lost 7 bases at V and 10 bases at J; junction bases unmatched: 13. CDR3 length: 15 amino acids. CDR1 and CDR2 (germline): SNHLY, FYNNEI.

DNA for the CDR3: TGTGCCAGCGGTCCAGGGGATCTCAATCAGCCCCAGCATTTT. As protein: CASGPGDLNQPQHF. V is TRBV6-5 and J is TRBJ1-5; maybe TRBD1 (6 bases). The CDR3 is 14 residues long. The V gene lost 8 bases and the J gene lost 3 bases, with 14 bases spanning the gap. From germline, CDR1 is MNHEY and CDR2 SVGAGI.

On this clone: Different DNA sequences within this sample yield the same CDR3. The rearrangement uses TRBV5-1 and TRBJ1-1; D is uncertain. The V and J ends lost 0 bases and 0 bases respectively, with 3 bases between them. Germline CDR1 and CDR2: SGHRS and YFSETQ. There are 13 residues in the CDR3. The CDR3 DNA follows: TGCGCCAGCAGCTTGGACTTGAACACTGAAGCTTTCTTT. Encoded protein: CASSLDLNTEAFF.

The chain couples TRBV4-1 to TRBJ2-7; 10 positions match TRBD1. The CDR3 is made up of 15 amino acids. Trimming took 3 bases from V and 7 from J; bases not matched to a gene: 9. Germline V gene data show CDR1 as MGHRA and CDR2 as YSYEKL. The CDR3 DNA sequence: TGCGCCAGCAGCCACCCCGGGACAGGGGTTGATGAGCAGTACTTC. This gives the protein CASSHPGTGVDEQYF.